A selection of T cell receptor beta chains follows, all from one sample in a study of blood T cell repertoires in COVID-19. Sequencing was performed with immunoSEQ multiplex PCR; in TCRdb, only in-frame clones are kept and a portion is missing. The table records more than 110,000 clones, over 75% of them present only once. Sequences were obtained from peripheral blood. The receptor set was obtained from a human donor in a cohort sampled during active COVID-19. Each CDR3 is given with its conserved first and last residue. D genes are given only for firm matches. Only some rows state a clone size, as once, few, many or a class for expanded clones.

>TRBJ2-5|.|.|TRBV5-1
TGCGCCAGCAGCTTGTCATTCCAAGAGACCCAGTACTTC
CASSLSFQETQYF
>TRBJ2-6|.|TRBD2|TRBV7-3
TGTGCCAGCAGTATTAAGGGAACTAGCGGGAGCTCTGGGGCCAACGTCCTGACTTTC
CASSIKGTSGSSGANVLTF
>TRBJ2-4|.|TRBD1|TRBV11-3
TGTGCCAGCAGCTTAGATCGACAGGGGTCCCCCGCCCAGTACTTC
CASSLDRQGSPAQYF
>TRBJ2-7|.|TRBD2|TRBV28
TGTGCCAGCGGGTCAGCGGGACCACCCTACGAGCAGTACTTC
CASGSAGPPYEQYF
>TRBJ2-7|.|TRBD1|TRBV7-2
TGTGCCAGCAGCCCAGGACAGGGGATATCCTACGAGCAGTACTTC
CASSPGQGISYEQYF
>TRBJ2-5|.|TRBD2|TRBV11-2
TGTGCCAGCAGTAGTAGCGGGAAGTACCAAGAGACCCAGTACTTC
CASSSSGKYQETQYF
>TRBJ2-5|.|.|TRBV5-1
TGCGCCAGCAGCTTGGGGTTCGGGGAGACCCAGTACTTC
CASSLGFGETQYF
>TRBJ2-3|once|.|TRBV28
TGTGCCAGCAATACAGGGACAGATACGCAGTATTTT
CASNTGTDTQYF
>TRBJ1-4|.|.|TRBV29-1
TGCAGCGTTGCCAGGGAGGGAGAAAAACTGTTTTTT
CSVAREGEKLFF
>TRBJ1-1|.|.|TRBV7-2
TGTGCCAGCAGCTTACCCCGGACAGATGAAGCTTTCTTT
CASSLPRTDEAFF
>TRBJ2-1|.|TRBD1|TRBV6-2/TRBV6-3
TGTGCCAGCAGCGACGGGACAGGGGTCTACAATGAGCAGTTCTTC
CASSDGTGVYNEQFF
>TRBJ1-4|few|TRBD1|TRBV11-1
TGTGCCAGCAGCCCTCGGACAGGGGGCTATGAAAAACTGTTTTTT
CASSPRTGGYEKLFF
>TRBJ1-1|.|.|TRBV6-1
TGTGCCAGCAGTGCAGGGGCCACTGAAGCTTTCTTT
CASSAGATEAFF
>TRBJ1-6|once|.|TRBV9
TGTGCCAGCAGCGAGGGGAATGCCCCCTCACCCCTCCACTTT
CASSEGNAPSPLHF
>TRBJ1-2|.|.|TRBV25-1
TGTGCCAGCAGTGACTCGGGGAGGTACTATGGCTACACCTTC
CASSDSGRYYGYTF
>TRBJ2-1|.|.|TRBV7-9
TGTGCCAGCAGCATAACAGGCAATGAGCAGTTCTTC
CASSITGNEQFF
>TRBJ2-2|.|TRBD2|TRBV11-3
TGTGCCAGCAGCTTAGATGGACTAGCGAACACCGGGGAGCTGTTTTTT
CASSLDGLANTGELFF
>TRBJ1-2|once|TRBD1|TRBV5-5
TGTGCCAGCAGCTTAAGGACAGGGGGAGACTATGGCTACACCTTC
CASSLRTGGDYGYTF
>TRBJ2-3|once|TRBD2|TRBV5-1
TGCGCCAGCAGCCTCAGCGGGGGGGCTTCAGATACGCAGTATTTT
CASSLSGGASDTQYF
>TRBJ2-3|.|TRBD2|TRBV7-2
TGTGCCAGCAGCTTGGGACTAGCGGGGGGGCTCAAAGATACGCAGTATTTT
CASSLGLAGGLKDTQYF
>TRBJ1-5|.|.|TRBV7-2
TGTGCCAGCAGCTTAATAGCAGATAGCAATCAGCCCCAGCATTTT
CASSLIADSNQPQHF
>TRBJ1-5|once|.|TRBV19
TGTGCCAGTAGTACAGTTAGCAATCAGCCCCAGCATTTT
CASSTVSNQPQHF
>TRBJ1-2|.|.|TRBV11-2
TGTGCCAGCAGCCCAGGTGGCTATGGCTACACCTTC
CASSPGGYGYTF
>TRBJ1-1|.|.|TRBV7-8
TGTGCCAGCAGCTTAGTCGGGGTCCTTAACACTGAAGCTTTCTTT
CASSLVGVLNTEAFF
>TRBJ2-1|.|TRBD2|TRBV24-1
TGTGCCACCAGTGATTTGGTAGGGCTAGCGGGAACCAATGAGCAGTTCTTC
CATSDLVGLAGTNEQFF
>TRBJ2-2|.|TRBD2|TRBV27
TGTGCCAGCAGTCCGGGGACTAGCGGGGGCGCGAACACCGGGGAGCTGTTTTTT
CASSPGTSGGANTGELFF
>TRBJ1-3|.|TRBD1|TRBV3-1/TRBV3-2
TGTGCCAGCAGCCAAGATTGGGACAGGGCTGGAAACACCATATATTTT
CASSQDWDRAGNTIYF
>TRBJ2-7|.|TRBD1|TRBV7-8
TGTGCCAGCAGCCCCCGGGACAGGTACGAGCAGTACTTC
CASSPRDRYEQYF
>TRBJ1-1|.|TRBD1|TRBV6-7
TGTGCCAGCAGTTTGGCAGGGGGCCTCACTGAAGCTTTCTTT
CASSLAGGLTEAFF
>TRBJ2-7|.|TRBD2|TRBV7-2
TGTGCCAGCAGCCACGCCGCGGGGGGGCGCGAGCAGTACTTC
CASSHAAGGREQYF
>TRBJ1-2|once|TRBD1|TRBV11-3
TGTGCCAGCAGCCCGACAGGGAGCTATGGCTACACCTTC
CASSPTGSYGYTF
>TRBJ1-1|.|.|TRBV11-3
TGTGCCAGCAGCTTAAGAAGGGGAGGCACTGAAGCTTTCTTT
CASSLRRGGTEAFF
>TRBJ1-1|.|.|TRBV11-3
TGTGCCAGCAGCCTGGACTCGGACACTGAAGCTTTCTTT
CASSLDSDTEAFF
>TRBJ2-7|many|TRBD1|TRBV18
TGTGCCAGCTCAGACAGGACAGGGGACCGGTACGAGCAGTACTTC
CASSDRTGDRYEQYF
>TRBJ2-7|once|.|TRBV12-3/TRBV12-4
TGTGCCAGCAGTTTAGGCAGGGCCTACGAGCAGTACTTC
CASSLGRAYEQYF
>TRBJ2-1|.|.|TRBV6-2/TRBV6-3
TGTGCCAGCAGTTACGGGCCCCCTCAGGCCCCAAATGAGCAGTTCTTC
CASSYGPPQAPNEQFF
>TRBJ2-3|.|TRBD1|TRBV29-1
TGCAGCGTTACAGGGGGGGATACGCAGTATTTT
CSVTGGDTQYF
>TRBJ1-1|few|.|TRBV5-1
TGCGCCAGCAGCTTGGCGAGCCAGAACACTGAAGCTTTCTTT
CASSLASQNTEAFF
>TRBJ2-7|.|.|TRBV19
TGTGCCAGTAGTATAGCCGGCAGGGCAAGCTCCTACGAGCAGTACTTC
CASSIAGRASSYEQYF
>TRBJ2-3|.|.|TRBV3-1/TRBV3-2
TGTGCCAGCAGCCAAGGACTCCGCACAGATACGCAGTATTTT
CASSQGLRTDTQYF
>TRBJ2-6|.|.|TRBV6-5
TGTGCCAGCAGTTACGACAACTCTGGGGCCAACGTCCTGACTTTC
CASSYDNSGANVLTF
>TRBJ2-1|once|.|TRBV11-3
TGTGCCAGCAGCTTTTCCGTCCGTGTCAATGAGCAGTTCTTC
CASSFSVRVNEQFF
>TRBJ1-4|.|.|TRBV19
TGTGCCAGTAGGCCCCCGGGAGTGAATGAAAAACTGTTTTTT
CASRPPGVNEKLFF
>TRBJ2-7|.|TRBD1|TRBV19
TGTGCCAGTCGGACGAGGACAGGGGCCCGCTACGAGCAGTACTTC
CASRTRTGARYEQYF